Each of the 4 T cell receptor beta chains below was sequenced from the same sample in a study of T cell responses to AZD1222 COVID-19 vaccine. Measured with immunoSEQ multiplex PCR; TCRdb has only the in-frame clones, and not every one. Of 80,000 to 100,000 clones in the sample, roughly 84% were seen once. Sequences were derived from peripheral blood, sampled on day 0 of AZD1222 vaccination. All receptors derive from an adult in good health.

This clone was counted a single time. The rearrangement links TRBV15 to TRBJ1-2; possibly TRBD1 for D (5 bases). There are 14 residues in the CDR3. The ends were cut back, 3 bases at V and 4 bases at J, with 12 bases in the middle. Germline CDR1 reads LNHNV; CDR2 reads YYDKDF (reference sequence). In DNA, the CDR3 is TGTGCCACCAGCAGCGGGGGGACTGGCTATGGCTACACCTTC. It yields the protein CATSSGGTGYGYTF.

This chain joins TRBV5-1 and TRBJ2-7; tentatively, D is TRBD1 or TRBD2 (5 bases each). CDR1 is SGHRS and CDR2 is YFSETQ in the germline V gene. The CDR3 contains 16 residues. V lost 0 bases to trimming and J lost 1 base, with 14 bases between them. The CDR3 DNA follows: TGCGCCAGCAGCTTGGTCTTCCAGGGAGAGTCCTACGAGCAGTACTTC. This translates into CASSLVFQGESYEQYF.

V gene TRBV30 combines with J gene TRBJ2-5, with TRBD2 identical over 8 bases. The CDR3 is 13 amino acids. CDR1 GTSNPN and CDR2 SVGIG come from the germline V gene (reference sequence). V lost 5 bases, J lost 3 bases, and 5 bases stayed unmatched. The CDR3, as DNA: TGTGCCTGGGAAGCGGGGGCCGAAGAGACCCAGTACTTC. Translated, it gives CAWEAGAEETQYF.

The chain has TRBV3-1 (or the pseudogene TRBV3-2) and TRBJ2-1; D is possibly TRBD1 or TRBD2 (5 bases each). Germline V lookup: CDR1 LGHDT, CDR2 YNNKEL (reference sequence). Trimming left V 0 bases short and J 5 bases short, with 11 bases between. The CDR3 is 15 amino acids. CDR3 nucleotides: TGTGCCAGCAGCCAAGATCTAGGGACCCACAATGAGCAGTTCTTC. It encodes CASSQDLGTHNEQFF.